This is a list of T cell receptor beta chains from one sample in a study of metastatic and nonmetastatic thyroid tumors. TCRdb re-called clones via MiXCR from the PCR reads. The sample lists tens of thousands of clones, 20% to 25% seen once, with 39% in the top ten. Sequenced material: blood. These receptors came from a female donor with papillary thyroid cancer or a benign thyroid nodule (not recorded which). Some clones in this sample may be carry-over from other donors' samples. Both conserved end residues are part of each CDR3. The D gene is left open where the match is weak. Some rows have no size entry. The others give once, few or many, or a class for an expanded clone.

v_gene	j_gene	abundance	d_gene	CDR3aa	CDR3nt
TRBV6-1	TRBJ2-7	many	-	CASSESSGRSPYEQYF	TGTGCCAGCAGTGAAAGTTCAGGGAGGTCCCCGTACGAGCAGTACTTC
TRBV6-1	TRBJ1-1	few	TRBD1	CASSERTGTEAFF	TGTGCCAGCAGTGAAAGGACAGGCACTGAAGCTTTCTTT
TRBV11-1	TRBJ2-7	many	TRBD2	CASSLSSGTSGYEQYF	TGTGCCAGCAGTCTTTCCTCCGGGACTAGCGGATACGAGCAGTACTTC
TRBV20-1	TRBJ2-3	few	TRBD2	CSARGIPGLVTDTQYF	TGCAGTGCTAGAGGCATACCGGGACTAGTTACAGATACGCAGTATTTT
TRBV7-2	TRBJ2-3	many	TRBD2	CASSLLSGRKNTDTQYF	TGTGCCAGCAGCTTACTTAGCGGGAGGAAGAACACAGATACGCAGTATTTT
TRBV20-1	TRBJ2-3	many	TRBD2	CSASHGGRDTQYF	TGCAGTGCTAGTCACGGGGGGAGAGATACGCAGTATTTT
TRBV12-3/TRBV12-4	TRBJ1-5	few	TRBD1	CASSLAMGQSYQPQHF	TGTGCCAGCAGTTTAGCTATGGGACAGAGTTATCAGCCCCAGCATTTT
TRBV6-1	TRBJ1-5	medium-sized	-	CASTRGVYSNQPQHF	TGTGCCAGCACTAGGGGCGTGTATAGCAATCAGCCCCAGCATTTT
TRBV28	TRBJ2-2	few	-	CASSLTGTGELFF	TGTGCCAGCAGTTTAACAGGCACCGGGGAGCTGTTTTTT
TRBV12-3/TRBV12-4	TRBJ1-1	few	-	CASSLVLRGWRATEAFF	TGTGCCAGCAGTTTAGTTCTCCGTGGGTGGAGGGCCACTGAAGCTTTCTTT
TRBV6-6	TRBJ1-2	-	-	CASSYSTGTFYGYTF	TGTGCCAGCAGTTACTCAACCGGGACCTTCTATGGCTACACCTTC
TRBV15	TRBJ2-7	-	TRBD1	CATSSQYRGSSYEQYF	TGTGCCACCAGCAGTCAATACAGGGGAAGCTCCTACGAGCAGTACTTC
TRBV3-1	TRBJ2-3	many	TRBD1	CASSQRQGLTDTQYF	TGTGCCAGCAGCCAGAGACAGGGGCTCACAGATACGCAGTATTTT
TRBV6-4	TRBJ2-1	many	TRBD2	CASSEREGGDEQFF	TGTGCCAGCAGTGAGCGGGAGGGAGGCGATGAGCAGTTCTTC
TRBV11-3	TRBJ1-4	-	-	CASKPQDPNEKLFF	TGTGCCAGCAAGCCCCAGGATCCCAATGAAAAACTGTTTTTT
TRBV5-5	TRBJ2-7	many	TRBD1	CASSFSGTGSIEQYF	TGTGCCAGCAGCTTTTCCGGGACAGGGAGTATCGAGCAGTACTTC
TRBV7-2	TRBJ1-3	-	-	CASSRDHSGNTIYF	TGTGCCAGCAGCCGGGACCACTCTGGAAACACCATATATTTT
TRBV6-1	TRBJ1-3	-	-	CASTSGAGTAGDTIYF	TGTGCCAGCACGAGTGGGGCAGGTACGGCCGGAGACACCATATATTTT
TRBV6-2/TRBV6-3	TRBJ2-1	-	TRBD2	CASSYSLGTSGRQFNEQFF	TGTGCCAGCAGTTACTCTCTAGGGACTAGCGGGAGACAGTTCAATGAGCAGTTCTTC
TRBV7-9	TRBJ2-3	many	-	CASSPRATPDTQYF	TGTGCCAGCAGCCCCCGGGCCACTCCAGATACGCAGTATTTT
TRBV7-8	TRBJ2-7	few	TRBD2	CASSLGLAGASSYEQYF	TGTGCCAGCAGCTTAGGACTAGCGGGCGCAAGCTCCTACGAGCAGTACTTC
TRBV6-1	TRBJ2-2	-	-	CASRSYDRYTGELFF	TGTGCCAGCAGATCCTACGACAGATACACCGGGGAGCTGTTTTTT
TRBV12-3/TRBV12-4	TRBJ2-1	medium-sized	-	CASEARVAEQFF	TGTGCCAGTGAAGCCAGGGTGGCGGAGCAGTTCTTC
TRBV2	TRBJ1-6	-	-	CASKGQGNSPLHF	TGTGCCAGCAAAGGCCAGGGGAATTCACCCCTACACTTT
TRBV2	TRBJ1-6	-	-	CASSLQGISYNSPLHF	TGTGCCAGCAGTCTTCAGGGGATCTCCTATAATTCACCCCTCCACTTT
TRBV2	TRBJ2-3	-	TRBD2	CASRDTRLADRTDTQYF	TGTGCCAGCAGGGACACTCGACTAGCGGACCGCACAGATACGCAGTATTTT
TRBV5-5	TRBJ1-3	many	-	CASSPRGGGNTIYF	TGTGCCAGCAGCCCGAGAGGGGGTGGAAACACCATATATTTT
TRBV6-4	TRBJ2-3	-	-	CASSDKPTDTQYF	TGTGCCAGCAGTGACAAGCCCACAGATACGCAGTATTTT
TRBV20-1	TRBJ2-7	-	TRBD1	CSVGDRGQVYF	TGCAGTGTGGGGGACAGGGGGCAAGTGTACTTC
TRBV30	TRBJ1-1	many	-	CAWKARAEAFF	TGTGCCTGGAAGGCCAGGGCCGAAGCTTTCTTT
TRBV20-1	TRBJ2-1	once	-	CSASSLLRGEGLNEQFF	TGCAGTGCTAGTAGTCTTCTTAGGGGGGAGGGCCTTAATGAGCAGTTCTTC
TRBV2	TRBJ2-4	many	TRBD1	CASEDRVGSIQYF	TGTGCCAGTGAGGACAGGGTGGGTAGCATTCAGTACTTC
TRBV7-9	TRBJ1-5	once	-	CASSLATRDQPQHF	TGTGCCAGCAGCTTAGCGACGAGGGATCAGCCCCAGCATTTT
TRBV12-3/TRBV12-4	TRBJ2-2	-	-	CASRKGTGELFF	TGTGCCAGCAGAAAAGGCACCGGGGAGCTGTTTTTT
TRBV11-2	TRBJ2-3	-	-	CASSLEGEWGTDTQYF	TGTGCCAGCAGCTTAGAGGGCGAGTGGGGCACAGATACGCAGTATTTT
TRBV6-1	TRBJ1-6	few	-	CASSEEVGRGDSPLHF	TGTGCCAGCAGTGAAGAGGTGGGACGGGGCGATTCACCCCTCCACTTT
TRBV5-1	TRBJ2-3	many	-	CASSLEGSGTDTQYF	TGCGCCAGCAGCTTGGAAGGATCCGGCACAGATACGCAGTATTTT
TRBV10-3	TRBJ1-6	many	-	CAIRDSPDNSPLHF	TGTGCCATCAGGGACAGTCCTGATAATTCACCCCTCCACTTT
TRBV24-1	TRBJ1-2	many	-	CATSDRVGGSDGYTF	TGTGCCACCAGTGATAGGGTTGGGGGGTCCGATGGCTACACCTTC
TRBV7-2	TRBJ2-6	many	-	CASSSSSGANVLTF	TGTGCCAGCAGTTCCAGCTCTGGGGCCAACGTCCTGACTTTC
TRBV6-1	TRBJ2-7	medium-sized	TRBD2	CASTPWGLEEERAEQYF	TGTGCCAGCACCCCGTGGGGACTAGAAGAGGAGCGTGCCGAGCAGTACTTC
TRBV4-1	TRBJ2-3	-	-	CASSQTPGRGGTDTQYF	TGCGCCAGCAGCCAGACCCCAGGCAGGGGGGGGACAGATACGCAGTATTTT
TRBV20-1	TRBJ2-1	many	TRBD2	CSALSGRSYNEQFF	TGCAGTGCTCTAAGCGGGAGGTCCTACAATGAGCAGTTCTTC
TRBV6-1	TRBJ2-2	few	TRBD1	CASSGTGVPGELFF	TGTGCCAGCAGCGGGACAGGGGTACCCGGGGAGCTGTTTTTT
TRBV27	TRBJ2-7	many	-	CASSFGPFYEQYF	TGTGCCAGCAGTTTTGGCCCTTTCTACGAGCAGTACTTC
TRBV5-1	TRBJ2-5	many	-	CASSQQETQYF	TGCGCCAGCAGCCAACAAGAGACCCAGTACTTC
TRBV28	TRBJ1-1	-	-	CASETAMNTEAFF	TGTGCCAGCGAAACAGCTATGAACACTGAAGCTTTCTTT
TRBV20-1	TRBJ2-7	-	-	CSARGQVLEQYF	TGCAGTGCTAGGGGACAAGTCCTCGAGCAGTACTTC
TRBV7-8	TRBJ1-3	-	-	CASSFADGTGNTIYF	TGTGCCAGCAGCTTCGCAGACGGAACTGGAAACACTATATATTTT
TRBV3-1	TRBJ1-2	few	-	CASSQVVGGAGGYTF	TGTGCCAGCAGCCAAGTCGTCGGGGGGGCTGGCGGCTACACCTTC
TRBV5-1	TRBJ2-1	-	-	CASSLEGWGTYNEQFF	TGCGCCAGCAGCTTGGAAGGTTGGGGTACCTACAATGAGCAGTTCTTC
TRBV19	TRBJ2-3	many	-	CASSIGISTDTQYF	TGTGCCAGTAGTATCGGGATAAGCACAGATACGCAGTATTTT
TRBV13	TRBJ1-1	-	TRBD1	CASSLQTGEDTEAFF	TGTGCCAGCAGCCTCCAGACAGGGGAGGACACTGAAGCTTTCTTT
TRBV19	TRBJ1-3	few	-	CASSIEHSSSGNTIYF	TGTGCCAGTAGTATAGAGCACAGCAGCTCTGGAAACACCATATATTTT
TRBV20-1	TRBJ1-6	-	-	CSARAQGGNSPLHF	TGCAGTGCTAGAGCTCAGGGAGGTAATTCACCCCTCCACTTT
TRBV12-3/TRBV12-4	TRBJ1-5	-	TRBD1	CASSSGQVRQPQHF	TGTGCCAGCAGTTCCGGACAGGTGCGTCAGCCCCAGCATTTT
TRBV6-2/TRBV6-3	TRBJ2-1	-	-	CASSYSDSNEQFF	TGTGCCAGCAGTTACTCGGATAGCAATGAGCAGTTCTTC
TRBV4-1	TRBJ1-2	-	-	CASSQGKAFGSRNGYTF	TGCGCCAGCAGCCAAGGTAAGGCCTTTGGATCACGGAATGGCTACACCTTC